This TCR beta chain was sequenced in a study of T-cell reconstitution after alpha-beta-depleted transplantation in children. There are many counts of this clonotype. Researchers prepared the TCRbeta library using unique molecular identifiers, the study reports. TCRdb fed the PCR reads into MiXCR, producing one record per CDR3 protein. Of 300,000 to 400,000 distinct CDR3 sequences listed, about an eighth are singletons. The V and J ends lost 5 bases and 5 bases respectively, with 15 bases between them. The CDR3 contains 14 residues. Germline CDR1 is SGHVS and CDR2 is FQNEAQ. This sequence was found in a human donor who donated a stem cell graft to a child with Fanconi anemia. The J gene is TRBJ1-1, the V gene TRBV7-8, with D tentatively TRBD1 (6 bases). Sequencing used PBMCs, obtained from the stem cell graft. CDR3 residues: CASSLTGTLTEAFF. The CDR3 nucleotides are TGTGCCAGCAGCCTAACAGGGACTTTAACTGAAGCTTTCTTT. The variable domain in full, completed from reference TRBV7-8 and TRBJ1-1, reads GAGVSQSPRYKVAKRGQDVALRCDPISGHVSLFWYQQALGQGPEFLTYFQNEAQLDKSGLPSDRFFAERPEGSVSTLKIQRTQQEDSAVYLCASSLTGTLTEAFFGQGTRLTVV.